A single sample gave rise to the 4 T cell receptor beta chains below, sequenced in a study of response to subunit inactivated influenza vaccine. TCRdb independently ran MiXCR on the RT-PCR reads; one entry per CDR3 protein. The profile shows about 480,000 distinct CDR3 sequences, over 10% of them singletons. Sequences were derived from PBMCs from blood, sampled about 6 weeks after vaccination. The source of these receptors is a man aged 45 to 65 who received an inactivated influenza vaccine.

The genes are TRBV18 and TRBJ2-7, with D possibly called TRBD1 or TRBD2 (5 bases each). Germline loops: CDR1 KGHSH, CDR2 LQKENI. The CDR3 contains 14 residues. The V end lost 3 bases, the J end lost 2 bases, and 11 bases lay between the germline ends. CDR3 amino acids: CASSPRGRPYEQYF. DNA of the CDR3: TGTGCCAGCTCACCGAGGGGAAGACCCTACGAGCAGTACTTC. Variable domain in full (rest from reference TRBV18 and TRBJ2-7): NAGVMQNPRHLVRRRGQEARLRCSPMKGHSHVYWYRQLPEEGLKFMVYLQKENIIDESGMPKERFSAEFPKEGPSILRIQQVVRGDSAAYFCASSPRGRPYEQYFGPGTRLTVT.

This clonotype was seen a few times. The chain recombines TRBV14 with TRBJ2-2; D gene unclear. Per germline, CDR1 SGHDN and CDR2 FVKESK. V lost 3 bases and J 9 bases, leaving 5 bases between the germline ends. The CDR3 length is 11 residues. Written as DNA, the CDR3 is TGTGCCAGCAGCCATAACCGGGAGCTGTTTTTT. It specifies CASSHNRELFF.

The V gene is TRBV20-1, the J gene TRBJ2-2; possibly TRBD1 for D (6 bases). The germline V gene has CDR1 DFQATT and CDR2 SNEGSKA (reference sequence). With 2 bases removed from V and 4 bases from J, the gap between germline ends came to 11 bases. The CDR3 runs to 14 residues. CDR3 residues: CSARKGQLTGELFF. For the CDR3, the DNA is TGCAGTGCTAGAAAGGGACAACTCACCGGGGAGCTGTTTTTT.

The chain has TRBV6-1 and TRBJ1-2; the D is unclear. The CDR3 is 14 residues long. From germline, CDR1 is MNHNS and CDR2 SASEGT. V lost 6 bases, J lost 2 bases, and 13 bases lay in between. The CDR3 loop is CASRPSLGNYGYTF. CDR3 DNA: TGTGCCAGCAGACCATCTCTAGGAAACTATGGCTACACCTTC.